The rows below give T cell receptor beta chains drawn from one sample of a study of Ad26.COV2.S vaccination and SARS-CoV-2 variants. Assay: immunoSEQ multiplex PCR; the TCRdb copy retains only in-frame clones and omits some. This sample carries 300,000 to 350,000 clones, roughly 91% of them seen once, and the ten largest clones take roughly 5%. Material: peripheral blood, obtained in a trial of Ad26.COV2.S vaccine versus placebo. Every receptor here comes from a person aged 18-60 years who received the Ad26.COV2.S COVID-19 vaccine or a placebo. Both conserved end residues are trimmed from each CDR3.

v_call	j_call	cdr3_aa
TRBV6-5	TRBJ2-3	ASRWTSGNTDTQY
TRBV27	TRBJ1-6	ASSLSWDGSNSPLH
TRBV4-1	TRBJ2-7	ASSRGTGKSYEQY
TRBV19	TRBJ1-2	ASSLSNGRTLYGYT
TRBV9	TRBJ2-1	ASSSGINRENEQF
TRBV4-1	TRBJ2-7	ASSQLGTRLEYRGSSYEQY
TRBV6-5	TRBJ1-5	ASNRDRDQPQH
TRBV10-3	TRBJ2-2	AMAGTENTGELF
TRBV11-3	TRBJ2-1	ASSLRQGGSDEQF
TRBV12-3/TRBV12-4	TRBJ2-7	ASSFPGTLYQY
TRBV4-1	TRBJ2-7	ASSQDGQPSYEQY
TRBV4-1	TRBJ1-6	ASSQPAARIGYSPLH
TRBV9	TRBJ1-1	ASSVGGGLNTEAF
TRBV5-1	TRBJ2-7	ASSSGLAFNEQY
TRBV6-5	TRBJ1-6	ASSYDGSKINSPLH
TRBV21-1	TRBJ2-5	ASSNPGKARGELQETQY
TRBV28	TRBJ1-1	ASSWARATEAF
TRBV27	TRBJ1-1	ASTPFGWTENTEAF
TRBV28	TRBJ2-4	ASKPLGGLSIAKNIQY
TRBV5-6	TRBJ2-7	ASSLGGYEQY
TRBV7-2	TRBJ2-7	ASSLDRTYEQY
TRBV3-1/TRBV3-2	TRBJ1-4	ASSQWPAGEKLF
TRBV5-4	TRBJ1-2	ASSYGTEPPYGYT
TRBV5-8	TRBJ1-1	ASSLQGLGFVNTEAF
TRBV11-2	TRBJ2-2	ASSFTGGWSTGELF
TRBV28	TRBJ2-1	ASRETGGRYNEQF
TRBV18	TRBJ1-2	ASSPGQDSYGYT
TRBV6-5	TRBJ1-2	ASSYNGIYGYT
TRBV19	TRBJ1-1	ASSTTGATEAF
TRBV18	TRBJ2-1	ASSRGLAGVENEQF
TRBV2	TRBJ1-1	ASTPRVNDPEAF
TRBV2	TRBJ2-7	ASTLDRGQGEQY
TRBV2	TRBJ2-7	ASKVGGISYEQY
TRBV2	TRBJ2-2	ASRTLSGFGELF
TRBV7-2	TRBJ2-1	ASSLVGTGGSNEQF
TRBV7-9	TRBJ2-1	ASSLVKIETRKNNEQF
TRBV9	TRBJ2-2	ASTPGLAGVTGELF
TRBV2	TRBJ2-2	ASRAGTSGGGELF
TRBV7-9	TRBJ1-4	ASSLVQGFEKLF
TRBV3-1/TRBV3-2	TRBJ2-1	ASSQRPGASRYNEQF
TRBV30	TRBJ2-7	AWSQGGEQY
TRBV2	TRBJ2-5	ASNHVQQETQY
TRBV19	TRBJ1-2	ASTPGSLYGYT
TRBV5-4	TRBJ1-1	ASSLDDFYTEAF
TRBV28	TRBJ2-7	ASSLREAYEQY
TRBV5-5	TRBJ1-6	ASSRSRTPDPPLH
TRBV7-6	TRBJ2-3	ASSLEAHNTDTQY
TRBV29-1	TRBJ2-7	SVGTPGGPYEQY
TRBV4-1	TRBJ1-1	ASSRSLGNTEAF
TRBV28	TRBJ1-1	ASSFDRRRMNTEAF
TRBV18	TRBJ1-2	ASSPGGTGIYGYT
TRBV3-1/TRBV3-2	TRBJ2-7	ASSRRTRFSYEQY
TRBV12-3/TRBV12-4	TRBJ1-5	ASSFRGNQPQH
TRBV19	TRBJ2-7	ASSIARQGRNEQY
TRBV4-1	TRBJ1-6	ASSQDTRGYNSPLH